Presented here are 21 T cell receptor beta chains from one specimen sequenced in a study of blood T cells in healthy people across ages. A J-beta primer mix and a sample-barcoded 5' primer were used in a second PCR of roughly 7 to 12 cycles. MiXCR was run by TCRdb on the 5' RACE reads, yielding one entry per CDR3 protein. The table has 910,000 or so distinct CDR3 sequences, roughly 51% seen once; the top ten hold about 20%. The specimen sequenced was blood. Receptors originate from a woman aged 55-70 years in good health.

The rearrangement joins TRBV5-1 to TRBJ2-6; 10 bases map to TRBD1. Germline lookup yields CDR1 SGHRS and CDR2 YFSETQ. The length of the CDR3 is 15 residues. V gave up 0 bases and J gave up 12 bases; unmatched junction bases: 6. The CDR3 nucleotides are TGCGCCAGCAGCTTGGGGGGACAGGGGAATCGCGTCCTGACTTTC. It specifies CASSLGGQGNRVLTF.

The chain combines TRBV12-3 or TRBV12-4 with TRBJ2-7, with TRBD2 as a possible D gene (5 bases). The V gene lost 5 bases and the J gene lost 3 bases, with 17 bases spanning the gap. CDR3 length: 15 amino acids. As DNA, the CDR3 is TGTGCCAGCAGTGACTCAGGTCTCAGCGGCTACGAGCAGTACTTC. Translation: CASSDSGLSGYEQYF.

The chain is built from TRBV15 and TRBJ2-7; TRBD2 might be the D (6 bases). Germline V gene lookup returns CDR1 LNHNV and CDR2 YYDKDF (reference sequence). Trimming removed 6 bases from V and 2 bases from J, with 11 bases in between. CDR3 length equals 13 residues. The CDR3 sequence: CATRRDSTYEQYF. In DNA form, the CDR3 reads TGTGCCACCAGAAGGGACTCGACCTACGAGCAGTACTTC.

The chain recombines TRBV5-8 with TRBJ1-5, with 9 bases matching TRBD1. Unmatched junction bases numbered 3, after V lost 3 bases and J lost 5 bases. CDR1 and CDR2 from the germline V gene are SGHTS and YDEGEE. The CDR3 consists of 14 residues. The CDR3 DNA sequence: TGTGCCAGCAGCTGGACAGGGGTCGATCAGCCCCAGCATTTT. Translation: CASSWTGVDQPQHF.

The rearrangement links TRBV20-1 to TRBJ2-1, with 10 nucleotides matching TRBD2. The ends lost 0 bases at V and 6 bases at J; junction bases unmatched: 14. The germline gives CDR1 DFQATT, CDR2 SNEGSKA (reference sequence). This CDR3 comprises 18 residues. CDR3 amino acids: CSARDPKAGGYKTNEQFF. Here the CDR3 DNA reads TGCAGTGCTAGAGACCCTAAAGCGGGAGGGTACAAAACCAATGAGCAGTTCTTC.

Note on this clonotype: A junction end diverges from the germline sequence, so it may reflect a read error. The rearrangement uses TRBV5-1 and TRBJ1-1; a weak D match, TRBD1 (5 bases). The CDR3 runs to 13 residues. Germline lookup yields CDR1 SGHRS and CDR2 YFSETQ. CDR3 DNA sequence: TGCGCCAGCAGCCATGGACAACACACTGAAGTTTTCTTT. Translating it yields CASSHGQHTEVFF.

CDR3 DNA sequence: TGTGCCAGCAGCGGGGTGGTCGAGGCTGGCTATGGCTACACCTTC. This gives the protein CASSGVVEAGYGYTF. The chain carries TRBV9 and TRBJ1-2; no clear D gene. There are 15 residues in the CDR3. The germline V and J ends were trimmed by 3 bases and 4 bases, with 16 bases remaining between them. The germline gives CDR1 SGDLS, CDR2 YYNGEE. The complete variable domain, with remaining parts taken from reference TRBV9 and TRBJ1-2, reads DSGVTQTPKHLITATGQRVTLRCSPRSGDLSVYWYQQSLDQGLQFLIQYYNGEERAKGNILERFSAQQFPDLHSELNLSSLELGDSALYFCASSGVVEAGYGYTFGSGTRLTVV.

The chain combines TRBV3-1 with TRBJ2-2; the D is unclear. V lost 0 bases to trimming and J lost 5 bases, with 4 bases between them. The CDR3 runs 13 residues. CDR1 LGHDT and CDR2 YNNKEL come from the germline V gene (reference sequence). The CDR3 region has the DNA TGTGCCAGCAGCCAAGAGTCGACCGGGGAGCTGTTTTTT. This translates into CASSQESTGELFF.

This clonotype came up a few times. This chain links TRBV5-1 with TRBJ1-2; weak D call: TRBD1 (6 bases). Trimming cost V 5 bases and J 10 bases, with 15 bases left between them. Germline V gene sequence: CDR1 SGHRS, CDR2 YFSETQ. This CDR3 region has 12 residues. CDR3 in amino acids: CASRSRDNIYTF. Here the CDR3 DNA reads TGCGCCAGCAGGTCCCGGGACAACATCTACACCTTC.

The chain is built from TRBV20-1 and TRBJ2-7; the match to TRBD2 covers 7 bases. The length of the CDR3 is 13 residues. Germline CDR1 reads DFQATT; CDR2 reads SNEGSKA (reference sequence). V was pared by 8 bases and J by 2 bases, with 9 bases of the junction left unmatched. CDR3 bases: TGCAGTCCCACGGGGGGTCGGACCTACGAGCAGTACTTC. This encodes CSPTGGRTYEQYF.

V gene TRBV28 combines with J gene TRBJ1-2; tentatively, D is TRBD1 (6 bases). The length of the CDR3 is 12 residues. Germline V gene data show CDR1 as MDHEN and CDR2 as SYDVKM. The V end lost 5 bases, the J end lost 3 bases, and 7 bases lay between the germline ends. The CDR3 region has the DNA TGTGCCAGCAGTACAGGGCACTATGGCTACACCTTC. Translating it yields CASSTGHYGYTF.

The genes are TRBV5-5 and TRBJ2-3; TRBD1 matches at 7 bases. This CDR3 is built from 15 residues. Germline CDR1 SGHKS, CDR2 YYEKEE (reference sequence). V was pared by 1 base and J by 2 bases, with 4 bases of the junction left unmatched. The CDR3 protein is CASSLFTGATDTQYF. The CDR3 DNA reads TGTGCCAGCAGCTTGTTCACAGGGGCCACAGATACGCAGTATTTT.

The genes are TRBV20-1 and TRBJ1-2; D possibly corresponds to TRBD1 (6 bases). The V gene's germline CDR1 is DFQATT and CDR2 SNEGSKA (reference sequence). Trimming took off 6 bases at V and 1 base at J, with 18 bases between the two ends. The CDR3 contains 15 residues. DNA for the CDR3: TGCAGTGCCAACCTTTGGACAGTTCATAACTATGGCTACACCTTC. Protein sequence: CSANLWTVHNYGYTF.

The rearrangement joins TRBV7-2 to TRBJ2-5, with D uncertain. Germline values: CDR1 SGHTA, CDR2 FQGNSA. V lost 2 bases and J lost 1, with 11 bases in between. The CDR3 loop spans 15 amino acids. CDR3 sequence (DNA): TGTGCCAGCAGCTTACAACAAGGCATCCAAGAGACCCAGTACTTC. Its translation is CASSLQQGIQETQYF.

The rearrangement joins TRBV7-7 to TRBJ2-3, with 8 nucleotides matching TRBD2. This CDR3 contains 15 residues. From germline, CDR1 is SSHAT and CDR2 FNYEAQ (reference sequence). The V segment lost 3 bases and the J segment 0 bases; nucleotides outside the gene matches: 2. The CDR3 DNA reads TGTGCCAGCAGCTTGGGGACTAGGAGCACAGATACGCAGTATTTT. Protein product: CASSLGTRSTDTQYF.

This clonotype was found once. The chain is built from TRBV20-1 and TRBJ1-2; 7 nucleotides match TRBD1. The CDR3 runs to 12 residues. The V segment lost 5 bases and the J segment 4 bases; nucleotides outside the gene matches: 4. Germline-derived CDR1 and CDR2 are DFQATT and SNEGSKA (reference sequence). The CDR3 bases are TGCAGTGCTGTACAGGGGATCTATGGCTACACCTTC. This translates into CSAVQGIYGYTF.

V usage is TRBV18 and J usage is TRBJ2-1; D gene unclear. The CDR3 totals 15 residues. Germline CDR1 reads KGHSH; CDR2 reads LQKENI. V shed 9 bases and J shed 0 bases, with 15 bases lying between them. As DNA, the CDR3 is TGTGCCAGTCAAATAGTAGAGAGCTCCTACAATGAGCAGTTCTTC. It specifies CASQIVESSYNEQFF. Filled out from reference TRBV18 and TRBJ2-1, the complete variable domain reads NAGVMQNPRHLVRRRGQEARLRCSPMKGHSHVYWYRQLPEEGLKFMVYLQKENIIDESGMPKERFSAEFPKEGPSILRIQQVVRGDSAAYFCASQIVESSYNEQFFGPGTRLTVL.

DNA for the CDR3: TGTGCCTGGAGTCCCACCGGGACAGGGGGCTATGAGCAGTTCTTC. This sequence encodes CAWSPTGTGGYEQFF. This chain uses TRBV30 with TRBJ2-1, with 12 bases identical to TRBD1. V lost 2 bases and J lost 8; bases outside the gene matches: 7. Germline V lookup: CDR1 GTSNPN, CDR2 SVGIG (reference sequence). This CDR3 is built from 15 residues.

J is TRBJ2-3 and V is TRBV20-1; 7 nucleotides align to TRBD1. Germline CDR1 DFQATT, CDR2 SNEGSKA (reference sequence). The ends lost 3 bases at V and 5 bases at J; junction bases unmatched: 14. The CDR3 extends over 16 amino acids. In nucleotides, the CDR3 is TGCAGTGCTAGGGGGTGGGGACAGTTCTTTGTAGATACGCAGTATTTT. It is translated as CSARGWGQFFVDTQYF.

V and J are TRBV2 and TRBJ2-1, with 9 bases identical to TRBD2. V was clipped by 6 bases and J by 5 bases; unmatched bases: 2. Germline V gene data show CDR1 as SNHLY and CDR2 as FYNNEI. The CDR3 has 13 residues. CDR3 sequence: CASRGLAHNEQFF. The CDR3 region has the DNA TGTGCCAGCAGGGGACTAGCCCACAATGAGCAGTTCTTC.

The chain links TRBV10-3 to TRBJ1-2; 10 positions match TRBD1. Germline lookup yields CDR1 ENHRY and CDR2 SYGVKD. CDR3 length: 17 residues. V shed 5 bases, J shed 6 bases, and the junction held 15 bases outside the gene matches. DNA of the CDR3: TGTGCCATCAGTACGGACAAAACGGGACAGGGGATGAATGGCTACACCTTC. Translation: CAISTDKTGQGMNGYTF.